One sample yielded the 8 T cell receptor beta chains listed below, sequenced in a study of T cell repertoires in ileal Crohn's disease. The table came from immunoSEQ multiplex PCR; TCRdb's copy has only in-frame clones and leaves some out. In the table there are some 11,000 clones, roughly 79% of which are singletons. Sequenced input: ileal tissue. All receptors derive from an adult with Crohn's disease.

The rearrangement uses TRBV5-4 and TRBJ1-1; 8 positions agree with TRBD1. Germline V gene lookup returns CDR1 SGHNT and CDR2 YYREEE (reference sequence). The CDR3 extends over 16 amino acids. J lost 4 bases, V lost 4 bases, and 12 bases had no gene match. This chain's CDR3 is CASSNRQGAGSTEAFF. The CDR3 nucleotides read TGTGCCAGCAGCAACCGTCAGGGGGCGGGGAGCACTGAAGCTTTCTTT.

The CDR3 sequence: CASSLGASTYEQYF. The DNA of the CDR3 is TGCGCCAGCAGCCTAGGGGCCTCCACCTACGAGCAGTACTTC. J is TRBJ2-7 and V is TRBV5-1; tentative D call: TRBD1 (5 bases). V shed 4 bases and J shed 2 bases, with 13 bases lying between them. The CDR3 totals 14 residues. The germline CDR1 and CDR2 sequences are SGHRS and YFSETQ.

The chain carries TRBV11-2 and TRBJ2-1; maybe TRBD2 (5 bases). V lost 0 bases to trimming and J lost 10 bases, with 7 bases between them. Germline V gene sequence: CDR1 SGHAT, CDR2 FQNNGV. The CDR3 spans 12 residues. The CDR3 protein is CASSLDRGEQFF. DNA for the CDR3: TGTGCCAGCAGCTTAGATCGCGGGGAGCAGTTCTTC.

The V gene is TRBV19, the J gene TRBJ2-7; 9 bases match TRBD1. V was clipped by 6 bases and J by 5 bases; unmatched bases: 8. Per the germline V gene, CDR1 is LNHDA and CDR2 is SQIVND (reference sequence). The CDR3 has 14 residues. CDR3 in amino acids: CASRPTGQGDEQYF. CDR3 nucleotide sequence: TGTGCCAGTAGGCCGACGGGACAGGGCGACGAGCAGTACTTC.

The chain employs TRBV5-1 and TRBJ2-3; D ambiguous. The CDR3 runs to 13 residues. With 7 bases removed from V and 0 bases from J, the gap between germline ends came to 9 bases. Germline V lookup: CDR1 SGHRS, CDR2 YFSETQ. The CDR3 spells CASRLSSTDTQYF. CDR3 nucleotide sequence: TGCGCCAGCCGACTCTCAAGCACAGATACGCAGTATTTT.

The chain is built from TRBV28 and TRBJ1-2; 10 nucleotides match TRBD1. The CDR3 runs 14 residues. After removal of 6 bases from V and 8 bases from J, the junction contained 9 bases not matched to a gene. Germline V gene data show CDR1 as MDHEN and CDR2 as SYDVKM. The CDR3 coding sequence is TGTGCCAGCAGGATCTCCGGGACAGGGGAAGGCTACACCTTC. Protein: CASRISGTGEGYTF.

This chain joins TRBV5-1 and TRBJ1-2; the D gene is possibly TRBD1 (5 bases). The germline gives CDR1 SGHRS, CDR2 YFSETQ. The CDR3 is 16 residues long. Trimming shortened V by 7 bases and J by 0 bases, and 19 bases separated the two germline ends. The DNA of the CDR3 is TGCGCCAGCGCCAAACTCGGTGGGGACTCTAACTATGGCTACACCTTC. Translation gives CASAKLGGDSNYGYTF.

The chain couples TRBV7-9 to TRBJ1-4; 7 nucleotides line up with TRBD1. The germline gives CDR1 SEHNR, CDR2 FQNEAQ (reference sequence). With V trimmed by 1 base and J by 5 bases, 4 bases remained unmatched. The CDR3 consists of 15 residues. CDR3 bases: TGTGCCAGCAGCTTAGTACAGGGGCAAAATGAAAAACTGTTTTTT. Translating gives CASSLVQGQNEKLFF.